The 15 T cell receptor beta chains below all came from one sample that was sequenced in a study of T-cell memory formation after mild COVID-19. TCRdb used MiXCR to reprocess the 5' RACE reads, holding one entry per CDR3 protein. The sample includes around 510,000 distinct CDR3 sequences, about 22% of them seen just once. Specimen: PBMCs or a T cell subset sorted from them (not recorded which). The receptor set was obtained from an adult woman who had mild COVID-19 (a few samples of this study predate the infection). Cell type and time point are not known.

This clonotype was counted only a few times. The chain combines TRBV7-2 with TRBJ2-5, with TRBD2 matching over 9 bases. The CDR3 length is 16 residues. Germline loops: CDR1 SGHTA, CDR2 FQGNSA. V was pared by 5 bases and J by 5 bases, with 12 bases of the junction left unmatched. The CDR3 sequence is CASSTAGTSLSETQYF. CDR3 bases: TGTGCCAGCAGCACGGCCGGGACTAGCCTGAGTGAGACCCAGTACTTC.

CDR3 protein: CSVDGWDRPEQYF. As DNA, the CDR3 is TGCAGCGTTGATGGGTGGGACAGGCCCGAGCAGTACTTC. The rearrangement uses TRBV29-1 and TRBJ2-7, with 8 positions matching TRBD1. J was trimmed by 6 bases and V by 3 bases; bases with no gene match: 7. Germline values: CDR1 SQVTM, CDR2 ANQGSEA. This CDR3 region has 13 residues.

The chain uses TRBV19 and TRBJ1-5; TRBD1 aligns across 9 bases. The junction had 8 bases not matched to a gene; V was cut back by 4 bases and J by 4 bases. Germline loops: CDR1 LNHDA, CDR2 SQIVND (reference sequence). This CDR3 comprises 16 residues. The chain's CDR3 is CASSRSRQGGNQPQHF. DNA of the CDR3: TGTGCCAGTAGTAGATCAAGACAGGGGGGAAATCAGCCCCAGCATTTT.

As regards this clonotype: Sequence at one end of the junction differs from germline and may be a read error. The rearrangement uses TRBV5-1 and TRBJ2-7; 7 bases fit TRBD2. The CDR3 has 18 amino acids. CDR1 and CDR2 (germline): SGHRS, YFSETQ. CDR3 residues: CASRLGWREREASYEQYF. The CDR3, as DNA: TGCGCCAGCAGATTGGGATGGAGGGAACGGGAGGCCTCCTACGAGCAGTACTTC.

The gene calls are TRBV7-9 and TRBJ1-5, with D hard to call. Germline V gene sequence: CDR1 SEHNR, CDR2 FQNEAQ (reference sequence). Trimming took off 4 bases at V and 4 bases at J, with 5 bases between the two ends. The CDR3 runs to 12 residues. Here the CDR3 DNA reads TGTGCCAGCAGCTCCGTTAATCAGCCCCAGCATTTT. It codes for CASSSVNQPQHF.

This chain's CDR3 is CAISESGGPSFF. DNA for the CDR3: TGTGCCATCAGTGAATCTGGGGGGCCGAGTTTCTTC. This sequence joins TRBV10-3 and TRBJ2-1; possibly TRBD1 or TRBD2 for D (6 bases each). Germline loops: CDR1 ENHRY, CDR2 SYGVKD. This CDR3 is 12 amino acids long. Trimming cost V 3 bases and J 16 bases, with 16 bases left between them.

CDR3 DNA sequence: TGCGCCAGCAGCTTGGACAGATCCTCCCTTCCACTTGGGGTCCTGACTTTC. This translates into CASSLDRSSLPLGVLTF. V gene TRBV5-1 combines with J gene TRBJ2-6; D unclear. This CDR3 spans 17 amino acids. V was shortened by 0 bases and J by 13 bases, with 23 bases between the two germline ends. Germline V gives CDR1 SGHRS, CDR2 YFSETQ. Using reference TRBV5-1 and TRBJ2-6 for the parts outside the CDR3, the full variable domain is KAGVTQTPRYLIKTRGQQVTLSCSPISGHRSVSWYQQTPGQGLQFLFEYFSETQRNKGNFPGRFSGRQFSNSRSEMNVSTLELGDSALYLCASSLDRSSLPLGVLTFGAGSRLTVL.

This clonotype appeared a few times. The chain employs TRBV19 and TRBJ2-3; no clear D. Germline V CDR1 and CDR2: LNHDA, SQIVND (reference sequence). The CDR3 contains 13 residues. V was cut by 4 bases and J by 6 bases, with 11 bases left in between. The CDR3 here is CASSTQVSDTQYF. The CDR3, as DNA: TGTGCCAGTAGTACGCAGGTTTCGGATACGCAGTATTTT. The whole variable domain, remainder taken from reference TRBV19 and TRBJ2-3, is DGGITQSPKYLFRKEGQNVTLSCEQNLNHDAMYWYRQDPGQGLRLIYYSQIVNDFQKGDIAEGYSVSREKKESFPLTVTSAQKNPTAFYLCASSTQVSDTQYFGPGTRLTVL.

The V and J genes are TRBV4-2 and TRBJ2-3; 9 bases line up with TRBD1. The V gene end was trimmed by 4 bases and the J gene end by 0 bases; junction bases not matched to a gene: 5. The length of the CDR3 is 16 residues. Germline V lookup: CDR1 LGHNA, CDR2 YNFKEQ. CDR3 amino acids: CASSPRQGGSTDTQYF. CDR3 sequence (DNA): TGTGCCAGCAGCCCCCGACAGGGGGGAAGCACAGATACGCAGTATTTT.

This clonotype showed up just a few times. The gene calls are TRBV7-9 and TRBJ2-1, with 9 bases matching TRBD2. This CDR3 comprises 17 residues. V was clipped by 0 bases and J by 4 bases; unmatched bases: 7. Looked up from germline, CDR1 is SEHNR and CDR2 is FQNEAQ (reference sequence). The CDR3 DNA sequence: TGTGCCAGCAGCTTAGCCACAGGCCTAGCGGGGTACAATGAGCAGTTCTTC. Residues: CASSLATGLAGYNEQFF. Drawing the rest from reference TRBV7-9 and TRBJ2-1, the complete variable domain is DTGVSQNPRHKITKRGQNVTFRCDPISEHNRLYWYRQTLGQGPEFLTYFQNEAQLEKSRLLSDRFSAERPKGSFSTLEIQRTEQGDSAMYLCASSLATGLAGYNEQFFGPGTRLTVL.

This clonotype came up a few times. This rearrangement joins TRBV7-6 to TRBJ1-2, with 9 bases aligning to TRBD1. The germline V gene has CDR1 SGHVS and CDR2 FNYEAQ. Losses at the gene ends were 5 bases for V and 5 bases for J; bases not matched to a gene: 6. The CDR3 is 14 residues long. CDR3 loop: CASSPGGTGYGYTF. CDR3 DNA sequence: TGTGCCAGCAGCCCCGGTGGGACAGGGTATGGCTACACCTTC.

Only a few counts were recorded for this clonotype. CDR3 DNA: TGTGCCAGCAGTCCCCCGGGAAAAAACATTCAGTACTTC. Translated: CASSPPGKNIQYF. The rearrangement joins TRBV27 to TRBJ2-4, with a tentative D call TRBD2 (5 bases). Germline CDR1 reads MNHEY; CDR2 reads SMNVEV (reference sequence). The CDR3 contains 13 residues. V was trimmed by 5 bases and J by 4 bases, leaving 9 bases between them.

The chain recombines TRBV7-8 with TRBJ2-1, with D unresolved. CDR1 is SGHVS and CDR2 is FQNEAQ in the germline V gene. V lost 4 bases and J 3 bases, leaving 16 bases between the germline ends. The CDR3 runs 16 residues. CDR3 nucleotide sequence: TGTGCCAGCAGCTCCCCCCCAAGGGTTCACTACAATGAGCAGTTCTTC. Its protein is CASSSPPRVHYNEQFF.

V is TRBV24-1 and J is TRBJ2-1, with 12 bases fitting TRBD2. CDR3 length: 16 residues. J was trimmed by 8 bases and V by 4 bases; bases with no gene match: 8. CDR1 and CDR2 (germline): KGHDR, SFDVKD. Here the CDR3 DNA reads TGTGCCACCAGTGAATGGACTAGCGGGGCGTTAGATGAGCAGTTCTTC. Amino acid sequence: CATSEWTSGALDEQFF.

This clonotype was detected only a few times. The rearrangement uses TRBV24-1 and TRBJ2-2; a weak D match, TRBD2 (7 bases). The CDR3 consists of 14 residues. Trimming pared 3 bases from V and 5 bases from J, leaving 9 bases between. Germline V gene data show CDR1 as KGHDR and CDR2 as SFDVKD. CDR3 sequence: CATSDGGATGELFF. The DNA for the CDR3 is TGTGCCACCAGTGATGGGGGGGCAACCGGGGAGCTGTTTTTT.